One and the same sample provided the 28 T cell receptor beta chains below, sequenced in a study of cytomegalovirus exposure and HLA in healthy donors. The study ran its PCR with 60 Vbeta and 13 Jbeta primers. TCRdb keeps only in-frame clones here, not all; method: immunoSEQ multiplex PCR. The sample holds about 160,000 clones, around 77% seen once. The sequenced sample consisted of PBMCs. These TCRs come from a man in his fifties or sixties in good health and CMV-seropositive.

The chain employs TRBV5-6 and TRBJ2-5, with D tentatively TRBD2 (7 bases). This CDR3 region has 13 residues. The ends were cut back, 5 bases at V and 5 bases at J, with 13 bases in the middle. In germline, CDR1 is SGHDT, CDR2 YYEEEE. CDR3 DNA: TGTGCCAGCAGGGGGGGGCGGGGCGAGACCCAGTACTTC. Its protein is CASRGGRGETQYF.

CDR3 residues: CTSSQEGRLLAGGPPDTQYF. DNA of the CDR3: TGCACCAGCAGCCAAGAAGGTCGACTACTAGCGGGGGGGCCCCCAGATACGCAGTATTTT. V gene TRBV1 combines with J gene TRBJ2-3; TRBD2, the table's D call, was not compared with the DNA. TRBV1 has pseudogene status. The CDR3 loop spans 20 amino acids.

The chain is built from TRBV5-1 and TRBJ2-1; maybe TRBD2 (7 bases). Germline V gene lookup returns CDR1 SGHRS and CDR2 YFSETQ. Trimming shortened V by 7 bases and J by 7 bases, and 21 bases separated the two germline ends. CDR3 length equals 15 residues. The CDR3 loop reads CASHLGAGARNEQFF. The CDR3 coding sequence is TGCGCCAGCCACTTAGGGGCGGGGGCAAGGAATGAGCAGTTCTTC.

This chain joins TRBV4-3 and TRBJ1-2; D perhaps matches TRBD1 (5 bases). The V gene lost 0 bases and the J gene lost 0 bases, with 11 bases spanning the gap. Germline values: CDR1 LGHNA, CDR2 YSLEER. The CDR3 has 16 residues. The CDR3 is CASSQDMTVANYGYTF. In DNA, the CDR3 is TGCGCCAGCAGCCAAGATATGACAGTAGCTAACTATGGCTACACCTTC.

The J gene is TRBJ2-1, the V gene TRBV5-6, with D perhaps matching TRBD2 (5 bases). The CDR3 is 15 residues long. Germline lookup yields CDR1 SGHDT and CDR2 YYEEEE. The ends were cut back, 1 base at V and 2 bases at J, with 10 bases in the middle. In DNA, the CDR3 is TGTGCCAGCAGCTTGCGAGGGAGCGCCTACAATGAGCAGTTCTTC. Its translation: CASSLRGSAYNEQFF.

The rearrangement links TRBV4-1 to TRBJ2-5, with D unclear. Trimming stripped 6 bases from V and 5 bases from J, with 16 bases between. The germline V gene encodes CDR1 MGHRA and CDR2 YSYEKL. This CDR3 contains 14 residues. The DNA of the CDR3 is TGCGCCAGCAGTTTACGTCCCAACGGGGAGACCCAGTACTTC. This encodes CASSLRPNGETQYF.

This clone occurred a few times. The chain's CDR3 is CASSPWGRADTSDTQYF. The CDR3 DNA sequence: TGTGCCAGCAGCCCGTGGGGCAGGGCCGATACGTCAGATACGCAGTATTTT. V gene TRBV7-2 combines with J gene TRBJ2-3; TRBD1 is a possible D gene (5 bases). CDR3 length: 17 amino acids. Trimming stripped 5 bases from V and 4 bases from J, with 22 bases between. CDR1 SGHTA and CDR2 FQGNSA come from the germline V gene.

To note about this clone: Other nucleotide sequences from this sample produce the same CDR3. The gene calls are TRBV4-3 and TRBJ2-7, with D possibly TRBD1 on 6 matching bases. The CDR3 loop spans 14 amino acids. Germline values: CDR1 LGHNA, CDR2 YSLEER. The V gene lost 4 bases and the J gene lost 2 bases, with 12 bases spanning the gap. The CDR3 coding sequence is TGCGCCAGCAGCCCCACAGGGCTACCCTACGAGCAGTACTTC. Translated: CASSPTGLPYEQYF.

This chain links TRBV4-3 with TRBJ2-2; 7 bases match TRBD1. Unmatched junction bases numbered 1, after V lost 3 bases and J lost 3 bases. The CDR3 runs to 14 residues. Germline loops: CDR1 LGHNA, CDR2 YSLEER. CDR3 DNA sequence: TGCGCCAGCAGCCATGACAGGGACACCGGGGAGCTGTTTTTT. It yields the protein CASSHDRDTGELFF.

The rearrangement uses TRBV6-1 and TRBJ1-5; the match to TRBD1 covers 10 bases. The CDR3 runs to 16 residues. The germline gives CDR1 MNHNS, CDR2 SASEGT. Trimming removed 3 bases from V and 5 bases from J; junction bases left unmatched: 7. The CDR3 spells CASSEMDRGDYQPQHF. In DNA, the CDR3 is TGTGCCAGCAGTGAGATGGACAGGGGGGATTATCAGCCCCAGCATTTT.

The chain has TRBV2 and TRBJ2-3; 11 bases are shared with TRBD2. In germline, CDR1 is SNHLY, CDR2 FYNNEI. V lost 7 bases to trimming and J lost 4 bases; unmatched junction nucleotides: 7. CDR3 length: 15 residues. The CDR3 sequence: CASTLTSGGADTQYF. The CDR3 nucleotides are TGTGCCAGCACCTTAACTAGCGGGGGAGCAGATACGCAGTATTTT.

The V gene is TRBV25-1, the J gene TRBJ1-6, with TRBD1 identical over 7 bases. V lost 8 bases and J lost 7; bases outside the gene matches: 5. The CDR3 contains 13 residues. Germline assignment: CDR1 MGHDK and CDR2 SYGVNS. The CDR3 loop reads CASGRDSNSPLHF. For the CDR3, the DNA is TGTGCCAGCGGCCGGGACAGCAATTCACCCCTCCACTTT.

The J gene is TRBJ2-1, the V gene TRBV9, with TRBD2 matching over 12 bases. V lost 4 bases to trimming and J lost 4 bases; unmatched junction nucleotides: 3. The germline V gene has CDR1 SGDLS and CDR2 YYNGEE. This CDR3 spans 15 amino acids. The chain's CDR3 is CASSTLAGGYNEQFF. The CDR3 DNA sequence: TGTGCCAGCAGCACACTAGCGGGGGGATACAATGAGCAGTTCTTC.

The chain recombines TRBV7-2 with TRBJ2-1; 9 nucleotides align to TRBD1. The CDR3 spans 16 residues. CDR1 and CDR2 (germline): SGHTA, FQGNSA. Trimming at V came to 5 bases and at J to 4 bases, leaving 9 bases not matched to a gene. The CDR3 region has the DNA TGTGCCAGCAGCCCGGACAGGGGCCCCCTTTACAATGAGCAGTTCTTC. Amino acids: CASSPDRGPLYNEQFF.

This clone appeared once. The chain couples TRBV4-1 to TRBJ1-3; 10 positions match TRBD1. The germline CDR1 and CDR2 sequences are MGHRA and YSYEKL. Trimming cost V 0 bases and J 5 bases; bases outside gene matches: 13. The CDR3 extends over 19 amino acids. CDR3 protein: CASSQDADRGRDYRNTIYF. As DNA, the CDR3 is TGCGCCAGCAGCCAAGATGCCGACAGGGGGCGAGACTATAGAAACACCATATATTTT.

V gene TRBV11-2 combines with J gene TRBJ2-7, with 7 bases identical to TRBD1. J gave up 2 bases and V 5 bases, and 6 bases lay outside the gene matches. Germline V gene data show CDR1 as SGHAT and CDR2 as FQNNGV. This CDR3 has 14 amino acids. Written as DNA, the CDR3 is TGTGCCAGCAGCCACCCCGGGACAGCCTACGAGCAGTACTTC. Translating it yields CASSHPGTAYEQYF.

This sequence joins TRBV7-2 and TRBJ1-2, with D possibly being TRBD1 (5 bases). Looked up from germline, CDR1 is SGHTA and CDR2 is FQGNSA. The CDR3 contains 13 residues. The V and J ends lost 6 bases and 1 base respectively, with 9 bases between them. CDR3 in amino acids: CASSYDSNYGYTF. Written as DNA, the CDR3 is TGTGCCAGCAGTTATGACAGTAACTATGGCTACACCTTC.

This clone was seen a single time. CDR3 residues: CASSQTASGGFSYEQYF. CDR3 coding DNA: TGCGCCAGCAGCCAAACGGCTAGCGGGGGTTTCTCCTACGAGCAGTACTTC. The chain couples TRBV4-3 to TRBJ2-7, with 10 bases aligning to TRBD2. The CDR3 sequence is 17 residues long. With 2 bases clipped from V and 0 bases from J, the junction kept 7 bases outside the gene matches. Germline CDR1 reads LGHNA; CDR2 reads YSLEER.

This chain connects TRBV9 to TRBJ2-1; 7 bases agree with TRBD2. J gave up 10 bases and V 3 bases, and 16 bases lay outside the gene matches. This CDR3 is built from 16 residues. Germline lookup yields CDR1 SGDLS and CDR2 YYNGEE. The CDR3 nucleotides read TGTGCCAGCAGCGCAACGGGACTATCCCCCACGGTAGAGCAGTTCTTC. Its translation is CASSATGLSPTVEQFF.

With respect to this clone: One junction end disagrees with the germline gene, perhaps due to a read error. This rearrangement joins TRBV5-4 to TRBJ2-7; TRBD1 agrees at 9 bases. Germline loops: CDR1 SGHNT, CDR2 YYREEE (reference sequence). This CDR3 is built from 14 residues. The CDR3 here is CASSLGQGIYEQYF. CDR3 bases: TGCGCCAGCAGCTTAGGACAGGGGATCTACGAGCAGTACTTC.

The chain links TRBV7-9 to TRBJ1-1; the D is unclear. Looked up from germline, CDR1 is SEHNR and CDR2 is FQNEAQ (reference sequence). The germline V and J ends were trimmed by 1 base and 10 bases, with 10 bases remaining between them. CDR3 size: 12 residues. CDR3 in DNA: TGTGCCAGCAGCTTAGAAGACACGTCAGCTTTCTTT. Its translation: CASSLEDTSAFF.

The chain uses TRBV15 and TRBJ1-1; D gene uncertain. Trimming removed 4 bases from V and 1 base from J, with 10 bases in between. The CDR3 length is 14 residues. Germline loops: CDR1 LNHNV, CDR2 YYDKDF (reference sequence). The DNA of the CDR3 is TGTGCCACCAGCACAGGACTCGCGAACACTGAAGCTTTCTTT. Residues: CATSTGLANTEAFF.

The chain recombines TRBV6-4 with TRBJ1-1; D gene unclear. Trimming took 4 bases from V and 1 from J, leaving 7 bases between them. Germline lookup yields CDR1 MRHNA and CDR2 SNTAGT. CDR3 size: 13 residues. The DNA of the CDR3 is TGTGCCAGCAGTGTTACAGCGAACACTGAAGCTTTCTTT. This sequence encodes CASSVTANTEAFF.

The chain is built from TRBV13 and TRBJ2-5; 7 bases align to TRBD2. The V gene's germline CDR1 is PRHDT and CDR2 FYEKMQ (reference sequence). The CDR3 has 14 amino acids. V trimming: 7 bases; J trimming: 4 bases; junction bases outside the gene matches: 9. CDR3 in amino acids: CASNVFGGGETQYF. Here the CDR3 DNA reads TGTGCCAGCAACGTGTTTGGGGGGGGAGAGACCCAGTACTTC.

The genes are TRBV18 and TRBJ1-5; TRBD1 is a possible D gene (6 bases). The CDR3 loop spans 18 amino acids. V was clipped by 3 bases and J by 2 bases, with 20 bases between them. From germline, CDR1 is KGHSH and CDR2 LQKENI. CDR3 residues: CASSPRTSRGDGNQPQHF. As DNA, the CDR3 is TGTGCCAGCTCACCCCGCACTTCCAGGGGAGACGGCAATCAGCCCCAGCATTTT.

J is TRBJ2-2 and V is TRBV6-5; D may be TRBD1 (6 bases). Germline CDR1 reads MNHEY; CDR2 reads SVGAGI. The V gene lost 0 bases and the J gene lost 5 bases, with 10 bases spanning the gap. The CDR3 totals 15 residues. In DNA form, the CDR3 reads TGTGCCAGCAGTTACTCGACACAGGGAACCGGGGAGCTGTTTTTT. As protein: CASSYSTQGTGELFF.

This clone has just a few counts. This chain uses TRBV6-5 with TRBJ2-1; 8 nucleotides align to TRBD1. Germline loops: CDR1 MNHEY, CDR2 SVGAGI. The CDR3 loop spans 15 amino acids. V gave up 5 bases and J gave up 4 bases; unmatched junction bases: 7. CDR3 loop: CASSINRGAYNEQFF. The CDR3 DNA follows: TGTGCCAGCAGTATAAACAGGGGGGCGTACAATGAGCAGTTCTTC.

In DNA form, the CDR3 reads TGTGCCAGCAGCGGGGGGGGATCTTCCGAAGAGACCCAGTACTTC. It yields the protein CASSGGGSSEETQYF. The rearrangement joins TRBV5-4 to TRBJ2-5, with 7 bases that match TRBD2. J lost 3 bases, V lost 4 bases, and 9 bases had no gene match. The CDR3 is 15 residues long. Germline V gene data show CDR1 as SGHNT and CDR2 as YYREEE (reference sequence). The full variable domain, with the rest looked up from reference TRBV5-4 and TRBJ2-5, is ETGVTQSPTHLIKTRGQQVTLRCSSQSGHNTVSWYQQALGQGPQFIFQYYREEENGRGNFPPRFSGLQFPNYSSELNVNALELDDSALYLCASSGGGSSEETQYFGPGTRLLVL.